These T cell receptor beta chains were read from a single sample in a study of read filtering for tumor transcriptome and immune sequencing. TCRdb independently ran MiXCR on the reads; one entry per CDR3 protein. The sample has about 130,000 distinct CDR3 sequences, over 10% seen once; the top ten hold 8.4%. Sequenced input: a population of CD138-negative cells sorted from bone marrow. All receptors come from a donor at least 40 years old with multiple myeloma. Both conserved end residues are part of each CDR3. D genes are given only for firm matches. Not all rows give a size; the values are once, few, many and, for expanded clones, a class.

NA,many,TRBV10-2,TRBJ2-3,CASIGGPGTDTQYF,TGCGCCAGCATCGGCGGTCCTGGCACAGATACGCAGTATTTT
NA,many,TRBV11-3,TRBJ1-1,CASSLANRNTEAFF,TGTGCCAGCAGCTTAGCAAACAGGAACACTGAAGCTTTCTTT
NA,many,TRBV6-5,TRBJ2-7,CASSYSGRKTDEQYF,TGTGCCAGCAGTTACTCCGGACGGAAGACGGACGAGCAGTACTTC
TRBD2,NA,TRBV28,TRBJ2-7,CASRAGTSVAYEQYF,TGTGCCAGCAGGGCCGGGACTAGCGTCGCGTACGAGCAGTACTTC
NA,many,TRBV12-3/TRBV12-4,TRBJ2-1,CASSLIPGPRSYNEQFF,TGTGCCAGCAGTTTAATCCCAGGGCCAAGGTCCTACAATGAGCAGTTCTTC
NA,many,TRBV18,TRBJ2-7,CASSPEGTYEQYF,TGTGCCAGCTCACCAGAGGGGACCTACGAGCAGTACTTC
NA,many,TRBV29-1,TRBJ1-1,CSVPDRLNTEAFF,TGCAGCGTCCCCGACAGGTTGAACACTGAAGCTTTCTTT
NA,many,TRBV13,TRBJ2-2,CASCEGGDGELFF,TGTGCCAGCTGCGAGGGAGGAGACGGGGAGCTGTTTTTT
NA,many,TRBV5-1,TRBJ1-1,CASSGGGMNTEAFF,TGCGCCAGCAGCGGGGGCGGCATGAACACTGAAGCTTTCTTT
TRBD2,many,TRBV6-2/TRBV6-3,TRBJ2-7,CASSYRRGSYEQYF,TGTGCCAGCAGTTACCGGCGCGGGAGCTACGAGCAGTACTTC
TRBD2,few,TRBV6-2/TRBV6-3,TRBJ2-1,CASRGGRAFSYNEQFF,TGTGCCAGCAGGGGCGGGAGGGCCTTTTCCTACAATGAGCAGTTCTTC
NA,few,TRBV6-5,TRBJ2-1,CASSCGDTSFNEQFF,TGTGCCAGCAGTTGCGGGGATACTAGTTTTAATGAGCAGTTCTTC
TRBD1,NA,TRBV12-3/TRBV12-4,TRBJ1-2,CASSPSPGQGSNYGYTF,TGTGCCAGCAGTCCTTCGCCGGGACAGGGGTCTAACTATGGCTACACCTTC
TRBD2,NA,TRBV6-6,TRBJ2-7,CASSYPGTTYEQYF,TGTGCCAGCAGTTACCCCGGGACTACCTACGAGCAGTACTTC
NA,NA,TRBV12-3/TRBV12-4,TRBJ2-1,CASENSQGRVQFF,TGTGCCAGCGAGAATAGCCAGGGTAGGGTGCAGTTCTTC
TRBD1,NA,TRBV12-3/TRBV12-4,TRBJ2-1,CASSLRGTGVNNEQFF,TGTGCCAGCAGTCTTAGGGGGACAGGGGTTAACAATGAGCAGTTCTTC
NA,many,TRBV10-1,TRBJ2-1,CASSDRFGAEQFF,TGCGCCAGCAGTGATCGTTTCGGGGCTGAGCAGTTCTTC
TRBD2,NA,TRBV7-8,TRBJ2-3,CASSQGTSDTHTQYF,TGTGCCAGCAGCCAAGGGACTAGCGACACCCATACGCAGTATTTT
TRBD2,NA,TRBV29-1,TRBJ2-3,CSVLGLAGGVTDTQYF,TGCAGCGTTTTGGGACTAGCGGGAGGAGTAACAGATACGCAGTATTTT
NA,few,TRBV24-1,TRBJ2-7,CATSGIGGSEQYF,TGTGCCACCAGTGGTATCGGAGGGAGCGAGCAGTACTTC
TRBD2,many,TRBV5-1,TRBJ2-7,CASSLTSGSMYEQYF,TGCGCCAGCAGCCTTACTAGCGGGAGTATGTACGAGCAGTACTTC
NA,many,TRBV9,TRBJ2-1,CASSVDSSHPFF,TGTGCCAGCAGCGTAGATTCGTCCCACCCGTTCTTC
NA,many,TRBV5-1,TRBJ2-7,CASSSDGPGHDEQYF,TGCGCCAGCAGCTCGGACGGGCCGGGACATGACGAGCAGTACTTC
NA,many,TRBV29-1,TRBJ1-2,CSVEFPRRVGGYTF,TGCAGCGTTGAATTTCCTCGGCGGGTCGGAGGCTACACCTTC
NA,many,TRBV6-5,TRBJ2-2,CASKGFGELFF,TGTGCCAGCAAAGGTTTCGGGGAGCTGTTTTTT
NA,many,TRBV29-1,TRBJ1-1,CSVEAGWITEAFF,TGCAGCGTTGAGGCAGGGTGGATCACTGAAGCTTTCTTT
NA,many,TRBV19,TRBJ2-1,CASSIGGMLSNEQFF,TGTGCCAGTAGTATAGGGGGTATGTTATCGAATGAGCAGTTCTTC
NA,few,TRBV19,TRBJ2-5,CASSIFLGGAGTQYF,TGTGCCAGTAGTATCTTTCTTGGGGGGGCTGGGACCCAGTACTTC
TRBD1,many,TRBV2,TRBJ2-2,CATRTGWIGGELFF,TGTGCCACCCGGACAGGGTGGATTGGCGGGGAGCTGTTTTTT
NA,few,TRBV5-1,TRBJ2-5,CASSRWERKETQYF,TGCGCCAGCAGCCGGTGGGAGCGGAAAGAGACCCAGTACTTC
NA,few,TRBV19,TRBJ2-7,CASSIGHQHRYEQYF,TGTGCCAGTAGTATTGGACACCAACACCGTTACGAGCAGTACTTC
TRBD1,many,TRBV29-1,TRBJ2-2,CSAQGARITGELFF,TGCAGCGCACAGGGGGCGCGGATCACCGGGGAGCTGTTTTTT
NA,many,TRBV19,TRBJ2-3,CASKRGSWRQPKFSTDTQYF,TGTGCCAGTAAGAGGGGAAGTTGGAGACAGCCAAAGTTTAGCACAGATACGCAGTATTTT
TRBD1,many,TRBV7-2,TRBJ2-3,CASTNRLGQGARDTQYF,TGTGCCAGCACCAACCGGCTCGGACAGGGGGCGCGAGATACGCAGTATTTT
NA,few,TRBV5-6,TRBJ2-1,CASSLADLEQFF,TGTGCCAGCAGCTTGGCGGATCTTGAGCAGTTCTTC
NA,many,TRBV4-3,TRBJ2-1,CASSQDRLFEQFF,TGCGCCAGCAGCCAAGATAGACTCTTTGAGCAGTTCTTC
TRBD1,few,TRBV15,TRBJ2-3,CATSRDWTGETDTQYF,TGTGCCACCAGCAGAGATTGGACAGGCGAAACAGATACGCAGTATTTT